This is a list of T cell receptor beta chains from one sample in a study of T cell repertoires in cytomegalovirus infection. Their cognate antigens are unknown. TCRdb re-called the reads through MiXCR, storing one row per CDR3 protein. This table holds 43,000 or so distinct CDR3 sequences, about a fifth found once. The sequenced sample was CD8+ T cells from cultured PBMCs, obtained from culture after CMV antigen stimulation. The origin of the receptors is a human donor in good health (CMV status not recorded). Some clones in this sample may be carry-over from other donors' samples. The CDR3 runs from the conserved cysteine through the conserved F or W. D genes are given only for firm matches. Size is stated for part of the rows, as once, few or many counts, or as a class when the clone is expanded.

TRBV29-1	once	TRBJ1-2	.	TGCAGCGTACAGACGACAGAGGACTATGGCTACACCTTC	CSVQTTEDYGYTF
TRBV5-6	many	TRBJ1-2	TRBD1	TGTGCCACCGGACAGGGGGCAAACTATGGCTACACCTTC	CATGQGANYGYTF
TRBV7-9	few	TRBJ1-1	TRBD1	TGTGCCAGCAGCCCCAAGGTTAAACGACAGGGCGGCACTGAAGCTTTCTTT	CASSPKVKRQGGTEAFF
TRBV27	few	TRBJ2-3	.	TGTGCCAGCAGTTTGGGGGTCCCAGATACGCAGTATTTT	CASSLGVPDTQYF
TRBV7-7	few	TRBJ2-5	TRBD2	TGTGCCAGCAGCCCACAGGAAGCGGGGAGGGAAGAGACCCAGTACTTC	CASSPQEAGREETQYF
TRBV29-1	few	TRBJ1-2	.	TGCAGCGTTGAAGATGGGCGCGGCACCTTC	CSVEDGRGTF
TRBV15	many	TRBJ2-1	.	TGTGCCACCGCCGGCGGACCTGACTACAATGAGCAGTTCTTC	CATAGGPDYNEQFF
TRBV27	many	TRBJ2-3	TRBD2	TGTGCCAGCAGTTTTTTTCGACTAGCGGGGGGGCTAAATACGCAGTATTTT	CASSFFRLAGGLNTQYF
TRBV24-1	.	TRBJ2-2	TRBD1	TGTGCCACCGGCCTGGGGGACAGGAACACCGGGGAGCTGTTTTTT	CATGLGDRNTGELFF
TRBV18	.	TRBJ2-5	.	TGTGCCAGCTCACCACTAGACATCCAAGAGACCCAGTACTTC	CASSPLDIQETQYF
TRBV4-3	.	TRBJ1-2	.	TGCGCCAGCACCACCAAACTCACTCCCGGTCCTAGGGGCTACACCTTC	CASTTKLTPGPRGYTF
TRBV24-1	few	TRBJ2-1	TRBD2	TGTGCCACCAGCTTGGGGGGGAGTAGGAATGAGCAGTTCTTC	CATSLGGSRNEQFF
TRBV4-1	few	TRBJ2-2	TRBD1	TGCGCCAGCAGCCAGGGGGACAGGGCCGGGGAGCTGTTTTTT	CASSQGDRAGELFF
TRBV7-9	.	TRBJ2-3	.	TGTGCCAGCTCTAGTTTAGGGACAGATACGCAGTATTTT	CASSSLGTDTQYF
TRBV7-4	.	TRBJ2-7	TRBD2	TGTGCCAGCAGGCAGCGGGGTGACTCCTACGAGCAGTACTTC	CASRQRGDSYEQYF
TRBV11-3	few	TRBJ2-7	.	TGTGCCAGCAGCCTGCCTGAGGGGAGCTACGAGCAGTACTTC	CASSLPEGSYEQYF
TRBV9	.	TRBJ2-2	.	TGTGCCAGCAGCGTATCCCCCGGCCCCGACAGGTCCACCGGGGAGCTGTTTTTT	CASSVSPGPDRSTGELFF
TRBV20-1	.	TRBJ2-3	.	TGCAGTGCTAGCGGAGTGGGGGTACGCACAGATACGCAGTATTTT	CSASGVGVRTDTQYF
TRBV6-1	.	TRBJ1-1	.	TGTGCCAGCAGTGAAGCGCTAGGGGTCCCTGAACTGAACACTGAAGCTTTCTTT	CASSEALGVPELNTEAFF
TRBV10-1	few	TRBJ2-3	.	TGCGCCAGCAGTGAGTCTATCTTGGCAGGGGCCGACACAGATACGCAGTATTTT	CASSESILAGADTDTQYF
TRBV27	.	TRBJ2-5	.	TGTGCCAGCAGAGGGCCGAGGTTAGAGACCCAGTACTTC	CASRGPRLETQYF
TRBV28	few	TRBJ2-1	.	TGTGCCAGCAGTCTCCGGGACCGAGATTTAGAGCAGTTCTTC	CASSLRDRDLEQFF
TRBV19	.	TRBJ2-1	.	TGTGCCAGTAGTATAGGGACAGACTCTTCCTACAATGAGCAGTTCTTC	CASSIGTDSSYNEQFF
TRBV15	.	TRBJ2-4	.	TGTGCCACCAGCAGAGATCTCACCATCACAAACCAGATACGCCTAGCCAAAAACATTCAGTACTTC	CATSRDLTITNQIRLAKNIQYF
TRBV11-3	few	TRBJ2-6	.	TGTGCCAGCAGCTCGGACCTTTTGATGAGCTCTGGGGCCAACGTCCTGACTTTC	CASSSDLLMSSGANVLTF
TRBV27	many	TRBJ1-6	TRBD1	TGTGCCAGCAGTCCGGGACAGGGTCCTGTAGATTCACCCCTCCACTTT	CASSPGQGPVDSPLHF